What follows are 6 T cell receptor beta chains derived from one specimen sequenced in a study of human T cells and chemical hapten exposure. Each CDR3 protein gets one entry after TCRdb re-called the RACE reads with MiXCR. The table records 300,000 to 450,000 distinct CDR3 sequences, about 5.1% of them present only once. Time point in this sample: pre-sensitization, week 0. Regarding treatment: therapeutic diphenylcyclopropenone sensitization with weekly scalp DPC. The sequenced sample was whole blood, obtained in connection with sensitization to the hapten diphenylcyclopropenone (DPC). The origin of the receptors is a woman between 50 and 59 years old with alopecia areata. Some clones in this sample may be carry-over from other donors' samples.

This clonotype was found many times. J is TRBJ1-2 and V is TRBV10-3; no firm D call. The CDR3 is 13 amino acids. Trimming took 2 bases from V and 6 from J, leaving 10 bases between them. Germline assignment: CDR1 ENHRY and CDR2 SYGVKD. CDR3 amino acids: CAISEATYHGYTF. The CDR3 region has the DNA TGTGCCATCAGTGAGGCGACGTATCATGGCTACACCTTC.

This clonotype occurred a few times. The V call is TRBV15, the J call TRBJ2-5, with D possibly TRBD2 on 6 matching bases. Germline-derived CDR1 and CDR2 are LNHNV and YYDKDF (reference sequence). V was shortened by 1 base and J by 1 base, with 13 bases between the two germline ends. The CDR3 loop spans 16 amino acids. The CDR3 DNA sequence: TGTGCCACCAGCAGAGGCGGGACGGATATCCAAGAGACCCAGTACTTC. It codes for CATSRGGTDIQETQYF.

This clonotype turned up a few times. The chain employs TRBV12-3 or TRBV12-4 and TRBJ2-2; D unresolved. V was cut by 7 bases and J by 3 bases, with 12 bases left in between. This CDR3 has 14 amino acids. The CDR3 bases are TGTGCCAGCACCCCCGCTAGGTACACCGGGGAGCTGTTTTTT. It translates to CASTPARYTGELFF.

This clonotype showed up many times. The chain links TRBV11-2 to TRBJ2-3; 14 nucleotides align to TRBD2. Germline loops: CDR1 SGHAT, CDR2 FQNNGV. The CDR3 runs to 19 residues. V gave up 2 bases and J gave up 2 bases; unmatched junction bases: 9. In nucleotides, the CDR3 is TGTGCCAGCAGCTTAACGACTAGCGGGAGGGTAGGGGCCACAGATACGCAGTATTTT. Its translation: CASSLTTSGRVGATDTQYF.

This clonotype was seen at least ten times. The chain links TRBV29-1 to TRBJ2-2, with D maybe TRBD2 (5 bases). Germline lookup yields CDR1 SQVTM and CDR2 ANQGSEA. The CDR3 length is 15 residues. V was shortened by 0 bases and J by 6 bases, with 14 bases between the two germline ends. The CDR3 loop reads CSVEDTGIKAGELFF. For the CDR3, the DNA is TGCAGCGTTGAAGATACCGGGATAAAGGCCGGGGAGCTGTTTTTT.

The chain carries TRBV10-3 and TRBJ2-5; no firm D call. The germline V gene encodes CDR1 ENHRY and CDR2 SYGVKD. This CDR3 region has 13 residues. V was trimmed by 1 base and J by 4 bases, leaving 7 bases between them. The DNA of the CDR3 is TGTGCCATCAGTGAGTACGCCGCAGAGACCCAGTACTTC. Translation gives CAISEYAAETQYF.